Following are 21 T cell receptor beta chains from one sample sequenced in a study of identical twins. Each CDR3 protein is one row after TCRdb ran MiXCR on the 5' RACE reads. Among roughly 220,000 distinct CDR3 sequences listed, roughly 7.1% were seen once. The same data also went into a second study, on T cells expressing NK-cell markers.

The sequencing input was CD8+ T cells sorted from blood. The receptors derive from a woman aged 18-30 years in good health.

This sequence joins TRBV3-1 and TRBJ2-7, with TRBD1 identical over 8 bases. Trimming cost V 3 bases and J 3 bases; bases outside gene matches: 7. Germline V lookup: CDR1 LGHDT, CDR2 YNNKEL (reference sequence). The CDR3 length is 15 residues. CDR3 DNA: TGTGCCAGCAGCCACATTGCAGGGGGCTTCTACGAGCAGTACTTC. It codes for CASSHIAGGFYEQYF.

In its sample, this clonotype was seen a few times. The V and J genes are TRBV5-6 and TRBJ1-6; D is uncertain. The V and J ends lost 3 bases and 8 bases respectively, with 18 bases between them. The CDR3 runs 16 residues. The germline V gene has CDR1 SGHDT and CDR2 YYEEEE. This CDR3 is CASSSLRVKVYSPLHF. The CDR3 coding sequence is TGTGCCAGCAGCTCGTTGAGGGTAAAAGTTTATTCACCCCTCCACTTT.

V is TRBV15 and J is TRBJ2-5; the match to TRBD2 covers 15 bases. CDR3 size: 23 residues. Per the germline V gene, CDR1 is LNHNV and CDR2 is YYDKDF (reference sequence). J lost 1 base, V lost 1 base, and 19 bases had no gene match. Written as DNA, the CDR3 is TGTGCCACCAGCAGAGCTCCGGGACTAGCGGGGGGCCCTACCCGAATATCCCAAGAGACCCAGTACTTC. Translated: CATSRAPGLAGGPTRISQETQYF.

This clonotype appeared many times. The J gene is TRBJ2-7, the V gene TRBV27; weak D call: TRBD2 (6 bases). Trimming left V 5 bases short and J 5 bases short, with 13 bases between. This CDR3 is 13 amino acids long. Germline lookup yields CDR1 MNHEY and CDR2 SMNVEV (reference sequence). The CDR3, as DNA: TGTGCCAGCAGTCAGACTAGTACAAACGAGCAGTACTTC. Translated, it gives CASSQTSTNEQYF.

The V and J genes are TRBV9 and TRBJ2-1; D gene uncertain. This CDR3 has 15 amino acids. Per the germline V gene, CDR1 is SGDLS and CDR2 is YYNGEE. The V gene lost 0 bases and the J gene lost 5 bases, with 12 bases spanning the gap. Written as DNA, the CDR3 is TGTGCCAGCAGCGTAGGAAAGGGCCCGGACAATGAGCAGTTCTTC. Translated: CASSVGKGPDNEQFF.

This clonotype came up many times. The V and J genes are TRBV5-1 and TRBJ1-1; weak D call: TRBD1 (6 bases). V dropped 3 bases and J dropped 11 bases, with 23 bases sitting between them. This CDR3 contains 15 residues. Germline V lookup: CDR1 SGHRS, CDR2 YFSETQ. CDR3 sequence (DNA): TGCGCCAGCAGCTACGCCCCGGATACAGGGATGGAGGCTTTCTTT. Amino acid sequence: CASSYAPDTGMEAFF. The whole variable domain, remainder taken from reference TRBV5-1 and TRBJ1-1, is KAGVTQTPRYLIKTRGQQVTLSCSPISGHRSVSWYQQTPGQGLQFLFEYFSETQRNKGNFPGRFSGRQFSNSRSEMNVSTLELGDSALYLCASSYAPDTGMEAFFGQGTRLTVV.

This clonotype was detected ten times or more. This chain links TRBV29-1 with TRBJ1-1; TRBD1 matches at 8 bases. Germline V lookup: CDR1 SQVTM, CDR2 ANQGSEA. The junction had 4 bases not matched to a gene; V was cut back by 3 bases and J by 7 bases. This CDR3 comprises 12 residues. CDR3 bases: TGCAGCGTTGACAGGGGGCAGAATGAAGCTTTCTTT. It specifies CSVDRGQNEAFF. The full variable domain, in which reference TRBV29-1 and TRBJ1-1 provide the parts outside the CDR3, is SAVISQKPSRDICQRGTSLTIQCQVDSQVTMMFWYRQQPGQSLTLIATANQGSEATYESGFVIDKFPISRPNLTFSTLTVSNMSPEDSSIYLCSVDRGQNEAFFGQGTRLTVV.

In regard to this clonotype: Since a much larger clone is just one base distant, this may be a read error. J is TRBJ1-1 and V is TRBV11-2; D remains ambiguous. CDR3 length equals 15 residues. CDR1 and CDR2 (germline): SGHAT, FQNNGV. CDR3 in amino acids: CDSRPLDVTNTEAFF. The DNA for the CDR3 is TGTGACAGCAGACCGTTGGACGTTACGAACACTGAAGCTTTCTTT.

The genes are TRBV12-3 or TRBV12-4 and TRBJ2-1, with D possibly TRBD2 on 6 matching bases. The CDR3 totals 13 residues. The ends were cut back, 2 bases at V and 13 bases at J, with 15 bases in the middle. CDR3 protein: CASSLSAGRRQFF. In nucleotides, the CDR3 is TGTGCCAGCAGTTTATCGGCGGGAAGAAGACAGTTCTTC.

About this clonotype: Here the CDR3 omits its conserved ending phenylalanine or tryptophan, so a read error is the likely source. The V call is TRBV15, the J call TRBJ2-1; 7 nucleotides align to TRBD2. This CDR3 has 14 amino acids. Germline assignment: CDR1 LNHNV and CDR2 YYDKDF (reference sequence). V lost 4 bases to trimming and J lost 13 bases; unmatched junction nucleotides: 13. As DNA, the CDR3 is TGTGCCACCAGCATCCCCTTTTCTAGCGGAGATCAGTTCCTC. It encodes CATSIPFSSGDQFL.

V and J are TRBV5-5 and TRBJ1-5; no firm D call. The CDR3 has 15 amino acids. Trimming stripped 1 base from V and 3 bases from J, with 11 bases between. CDR1 and CDR2 from the germline V gene are SGHKS and YYEKEE (reference sequence). CDR3 protein: CASSLTPDFNQPQHF. The DNA of the CDR3 is TGTGCCAGCAGCTTGACCCCGGACTTCAATCAGCCCCAGCATTTT. The full variable domain, rest sourced from reference TRBV5-5 and TRBJ1-5, is DAGVTQSPTHLIKTRGQQVTLRCSPISGHKSVSWYQQVLGQGPQFIFQYYEKEERGRGNFPDRFSARQFPNYSSELNVNALLLGDSALYLCASSLTPDFNQPQHFGDGTRLSIL.

This clonotype appeared a few times. The gene calls are TRBV10-1 and TRBJ1-1; TRBD1 might be the D (5 bases). The CDR3 totals 11 residues. Per the germline V gene, CDR1 is WNHNN and CDR2 is SYGVQD (reference sequence). V was cut by 8 bases and J by 4 bases, with 8 bases left in between. CDR3 nucleotide sequence: TGCGCCAGCTGGGACCGCACTGAAGCTTTCTTT. Residues: CASWDRTEAFF.

Ten or more counts support this clonotype. This chain links TRBV15 with TRBJ1-1; 7 bases are a match to TRBD1. The CDR3 loop spans 12 amino acids. The V and J ends lost 6 bases and 7 bases, in that order; junction bases with no gene match: 5. CDR1 is LNHNV, CDR2 YYDKDF, per germline (reference sequence). CDR3 residues: CATSYQGVEAFF. For the CDR3, the DNA is TGTGCCACCAGTTACCAGGGGGTTGAAGCTTTCTTT.

The chain couples TRBV7-2 to TRBJ2-7; TRBD2 matches 14 bases. Germline loops: CDR1 SGHTA, CDR2 FQGNSA. V lost 4 bases, J lost 6 bases, and 5 bases stayed unmatched. The CDR3 is made up of 15 amino acids. CDR3 coding DNA: TGTGCCAGCAGCTCCCCCGGACTAGCGGGGGGCGAGCAGTACTTC. Translating it yields CASSSPGLAGGEQYF. Supplemented by reference TRBV7-2 and TRBJ2-7, the full variable domain reads GAGVSQSPSNKVTEKGKDVELRCDPISGHTALYWYRQSLGQGLEFLIYFQGNSAPDKSGLPSDRFSAERTGGSVSTLTIQRTQQEDSAVYLCASSSPGLAGGEQYFGPGTRLTVT.

The V gene is TRBV5-1, the J gene TRBJ2-1; perhaps TRBD2 as D (5 bases). Germline V gives CDR1 SGHRS, CDR2 YFSETQ. The length of the CDR3 is 14 residues. With 4 bases removed from V and 9 bases from J, the gap between germline ends came to 17 bases. The CDR3 DNA follows: TGCGCCAGCAGCACTCGGACTGGTTCGGTTGAGCAGTTCTTC. Amino acids: CASSTRTGSVEQFF. The complete variable domain, with remaining parts taken from reference TRBV5-1 and TRBJ2-1, reads KAGVTQTPRYLIKTRGQQVTLSCSPISGHRSVSWYQQTPGQGLQFLFEYFSETQRNKGNFPGRFSGRQFSNSRSEMNVSTLELGDSALYLCASSTRTGSVEQFFGPGTRLTVL.

The sample holds a few counts of this clonotype. The CDR3 protein is CASSIVRQVADGYTF. CDR3 coding DNA: TGTGCCAGTAGTATAGTCCGACAGGTCGCGGATGGCTACACCTTC. V usage is TRBV19 and J usage is TRBJ1-2; possible D gene TRBD1, 6 bases. Trimming took off 1 base at V and 6 bases at J, with 15 bases between the two ends. Germline assignment: CDR1 LNHDA and CDR2 SQIVND (reference sequence). The CDR3 runs to 15 residues. The whole variable domain, filled in from reference TRBV19 and TRBJ1-2, reads DGGITQSPKYLFRKEGQNVTLSCEQNLNHDAMYWYRQDPGQGLRLIYYSQIVNDFQKGDIAEGYSVSREKKESFPLTVTSAQKNPTAFYLCASSIVRQVADGYTFGSGTRLTVV.

V usage is TRBV9 and J usage is TRBJ1-1; D not certain. Germline assignment: CDR1 SGDLS and CDR2 YYNGEE. V was shortened by 2 bases and J by 8 bases, with 7 bases between the two germline ends. The CDR3 runs to 11 residues. CDR3 nucleotide sequence: TGTGCCAGCAGCGTCACCGGGGAAGCTTTCTTT. Amino acid sequence: CASSVTGEAFF.

The table lists this clonotype with many counts. V usage is TRBV9 and J usage is TRBJ2-1; D unresolved. The CDR3 covers 11 residues. V dropped 3 bases and J dropped 9 bases, with 7 bases sitting between them. The V gene's germline CDR1 is SGDLS and CDR2 YYNGEE. CDR3: CASSGDVEQFF. DNA of the CDR3: TGTGCCAGCAGCGGGGATGTTGAGCAGTTCTTC.

This clonotype occurred many times. The rearrangement joins TRBV10-3 to TRBJ2-2, with 13 positions matching TRBD2. Trimming cost V 10 bases and J 4 bases; bases outside gene matches: 6. The CDR3 consists of 15 residues. Germline CDR1 ENHRY, CDR2 SYGVKD. The CDR3 loop is CATGLAGVVTGELFF. CDR3 DNA: TGTGCCACAGGACTAGCGGGAGTGGTCACCGGGGAGCTGTTTTTT.

This clonotype was observed a few times. V and J are TRBV12-3 or TRBV12-4 and TRBJ2-3, with 12 nucleotides matching TRBD2. This CDR3 is 19 amino acids long. V trimming: 4 bases; J trimming: 0 bases; junction bases outside the gene matches: 11. CDR3 DNA: TGTGCCAGCAGTTCAGGACTAGCGGGACTGACTTCTAGCACAGATACGCAGTATTTT. Encoded protein: CASSSGLAGLTSSTDTQYF.

The J gene is TRBJ2-7, the V gene TRBV19, with D hard to call. Germline V CDR1 and CDR2: LNHDA, SQIVND (reference sequence). V was clipped by 5 bases and J by 3 bases, with 11 bases between them. The CDR3 is 13 residues long. Written as DNA, the CDR3 is TGTGCCAGTAGTTCCGACGCTCGCTACGAGCAGTACTTC. This gives the protein CASSSDARYEQYF.